The clone carrying this TCR beta chain was seen once. This table comes from immunoSEQ multiplex PCR, and its TCRdb copy is limited to in-frame clones, with some not included. The sample has some 120,000 clones, around 83% seen once. Recovered status applied to Cohort 3 donors who had two consecutive negative PCRs. It also applied to those with clearance or with symptom resolution. These data come from a study of blood T cell repertoires in COVID-19. The overall study: From the United States, Italy and Spain came samples of acute and convalescent COVID-19. From T cells, B-cell-depleted T cells, or PBMCs came the material, which was cDNA or gDNA.

Trimming left V 0 bases short and J 8 bases short, with 18 bases between. CDR3 length equals 16 residues. Germline V CDR1 and CDR2: SGDLS, YYNGEE. This rearrangement joins TRBV9 to TRBJ2-4; maybe TRBD2 (6 bases). The material sequenced was PBMCs or T cells enriched from blood (not recorded which). The source of this sequence is a man aged 25-45 years who had recovered from COVID-19. The chain's CDR3 is CASSVGVSGLGDIQYF. The CDR3 DNA reads TGTGCCAGCAGCGTAGGGGTTAGCGGCTTAGGGGACATTCAGTACTTC.